Given below is one T cell receptor (beta chain) in context. Its antigen remains unknown. This sample was included in a study of OX40 agonist ivuxolimab in advanced cancers. The ends lost 6 bases at V and 4 bases at J; junction bases unmatched: 6. Germline V gives CDR1 SEHNR, CDR2 FQNEAQ (reference sequence). This CDR3 is 15 amino acids long. The repertoire was sequenced with immunoSEQ multiplex PCR; TCRdb's copy has only in-frame clones and lacks some. Of 80,000 to 95,000 clones in the sample, approximately 90% were seen once. Regarding the study as a whole: Some patients without response likewise showed low normalized clonal expansion. Researchers report that CD8+ T cells had, on average, more expanded clones than CD4+. The CD4+ and CD8+ T cells in the blood had expanded clonally by week 6 at 0.1 to 3.0 mg/kg.

This sample comprised CD4+ or CD8+ T cells sorted from blood, obtained in a trial of the OX40 agonist ivuxolimab. The receptor was isolated from an adult with an advanced solid tumor such as melanoma, head and neck, liver or kidney cancer. The J gene is TRBJ2-7, the V gene TRBV7-9; 13 nucleotides line up with TRBD2. CDR3 bases: TGTGCCAGCAGACCCGGACTAGCGGGAGAATACGAGCAGTACTTC. This translates into CASRPGLAGEYEQYF.